Listed below are T cell receptor beta chains from one sample, sequenced in a study of Tregs in tolerant kidney transplant recipients. This table comes from immunoSEQ multiplex PCR, and its TCRdb copy is limited to in-frame clones, with some not included. The repertoire holds tens of thousands of clones, with 91% as singletons. The sequenced sample consisted of Tregs from blood. Receptor source: a human donor in good health. CDR3s include the opening cysteine and the closing phenylalanine or tryptophan. The order of the fields is clone size, CDR3 length, J gene, D gene, V gene, CDR3 protein, CDR3 DNA. The D gene is left open where the match is weak. The size of a clone is reported for some rows only, either as once, few or many, or as a class for expanded clones.

NA,13,TRBJ2-3,NA,TRBV11-1,CASSQTWGENQYF,TGTGCCAGCAGCCAGACGTGGGGGGAGAACCAGTATTTT
NA,15,TRBJ1-4,TRBD1,TRBV4-1,CASSPSPGQSEKLFF,TGCGCCAGCAGCCCTTCCCCGGGACAGAGTGAAAAACTGTTTTTT
NA,15,TRBJ2-2,TRBD1,TRBV14,CASSQRDRGPGELFF,TGTGCCAGCAGCCAACGGGACAGGGGTCCCGGGGAGCTGTTTTTT
NA,15,TRBJ2-2,NA,TRBV4-1,CASSLTGGLSGELFF,TGCGCCAGCAGCCTCACCGGGGGTTTATCCGGGGAGCTGTTTTTT
NA,15,TRBJ2-5,TRBD2,TRBV2,CASSELLALQETQYF,TGTGCCAGCAGTGAACTACTAGCGCTTCAAGAGACCCAGTACTTC
NA,14,TRBJ1-6,NA,TRBV2,CASQRSWGNSPLHF,TGTGCCAGCCAAAGGAGCTGGGGGAATTCACCCCTCCACTTT
NA,20,TRBJ2-5,TRBD2,TRBV7-7,CASSPKPPGLAGGLRETQYF,TGTGCCAGCAGCCCTAAACCTCCGGGACTAGCGGGAGGGCTGAGGGAGACCCAGTACTTC
NA,13,TRBJ1-1,NA,TRBV7-9,CASSLLGNTEAFF,TGTGCCAGCAGCTTATTAGGCAACACTGAAGCTTTCTTT
NA,18,TRBJ2-7,TRBD2,TRBV4-2,CASSQGTSGGGLSYEQYF,TGTGCCAGCAGCCAAGGGACTAGCGGGGGTGGCCTCTCCTACGAGCAGTACTTC
NA,13,TRBJ1-2,NA,TRBV30,CAWRGRGSYGYTF,TGTGCCTGGAGAGGACGGGGGAGCTATGGCTACACCTTC
NA,13,TRBJ2-1,NA,TRBV6-1,CASSVQYDNEQFF,TGTGCCAGCAGTGTACAGTACGACAATGAGCAGTTCTTC
NA,15,TRBJ2-1,NA,TRBV6-1,CASSLLGGVNNEQFF,TGTGCCAGCAGTCTGTTGGGGGGCGTTAACAATGAGCAGTTCTTC
once,15,TRBJ2-2,TRBD2,TRBV6-1,CASTHSGEITGELFF,TGTGCCAGCACCCATAGCGGGGAAATCACCGGGGAGCTGTTTTTT
NA,13,TRBJ1-2,NA,TRBV5-6,CASSLPGDFGYTF,TGTGCCAGCAGCTTACCCGGGGATTTCGGCTACACCTTC
NA,15,TRBJ1-6,NA,TRBV11-2,CASSLTHISNSPLHF,TGTGCCAGCAGCTTAACGCATATCTCGAATTCACCCCTCCACTTT
NA,14,TRBJ1-3,NA,TRBV7-6,CASSPGGYGNTIYF,TGTGCCAGCAGCCCTGGAGGTTATGGAAACACCATATATTTT
NA,12,TRBJ2-5,NA,TRBV5-4,CASSLTRETQYF,TGTGCCAGCAGCTTGACAAGGGAGACCCAGTACTTC
NA,16,TRBJ1-3,NA,TRBV9,CASSVGLPLSGNTIYF,TGTGCCAGCAGCGTTGGGCTACCCCTCTCTGGAAACACCATATATTTT
NA,14,TRBJ2-1,NA,TRBV2,CASSLALAGNEQFF,TGTGCCAGCAGTCTGGCTCTAGCCGGAAATGAGCAGTTCTTC
once,12,TRBJ1-1,NA,TRBV5-1,CASSLNYREAFF,TGCGCCAGCAGCTTAAATTACAGGGAAGCTTTCTTT
NA,15,TRBJ1-2,NA,TRBV5-1,CASSPIREGTGGYTF,TGCGCCAGCAGCCCCATTCGTGAGGGAACGGGTGGCTACACCTTC
NA,14,TRBJ1-5,NA,TRBV7-2,CASSLAAVNQPQHF,TGTGCCAGCAGCTTAGCAGCAGTCAATCAGCCCCAGCATTTT
NA,15,TRBJ2-5,TRBD1,TRBV7-2,CASSLAGTGGETQYF,TGTGCCAGCAGCTTAGCTGGGACAGGGGGAGAGACCCAGTACTTC
few,13,TRBJ2-5,NA,TRBV5-1,CASSSPGGETQYF,TGCGCCAGCAGCTCGCCCGGGGGAGAGACCCAGTACTTC
NA,16,TRBJ1-1,TRBD1,TRBV7-9,CASSPRQGLMNTEAFF,TGTGCCAGCAGCCCCCGACAGGGATTAATGAACACTGAAGCTTTCTTT
NA,14,TRBJ1-2,TRBD1,TRBV2,CASSSTGAAYGYTF,TGTGCCAGCAGCTCGACAGGGGCCGCCTATGGCTACACCTTC
NA,16,TRBJ1-5,NA,TRBV5-6,CASSLYSVQNNQPQHF,TGTGCCAGCAGCTTGTATTCGGTCCAGAACAATCAGCCCCAGCATTTT
NA,15,TRBJ2-1,NA,TRBV18,CASSPQDSVYNEQFF,TGTGCCAGCTCACCGCAGGACAGTGTCTACAATGAGCAGTTCTTC
NA,15,TRBJ2-7,NA,TRBV6-5,CASSYSDSEVYEQYF,TGTGCCAGCAGTTACTCTGACAGCGAAGTTTACGAGCAGTACTTC
NA,10,TRBJ1-2,NA,TRBV6-5,CASRGVGYTF,TGTGCCAGCAGGGGGGTGGGCTACACCTTC
NA,15,TRBJ1-4,TRBD1,TRBV6-5,CASSPSTGWNEKLFF,TGTGCCAGCAGTCCTTCGACAGGGTGGAATGAAAAACTGTTTTTT
NA,14,TRBJ2-5,NA,TRBV5-1,CASSSGQNQETQYF,TGCGCCAGCAGCTCCGGACAGAACCAAGAGACCCAGTACTTC
NA,13,TRBJ2-7,NA,TRBV5-8,CASSRQVYYEQYF,TGTGCCAGCAGCAGACAGGTCTACTACGAGCAGTACTTC
NA,17,TRBJ1-3,TRBD1,TRBV18,CASSPGQVIPAGNTIYF,TGTGCCAGCTCACCGGGACAGGTGATTCCGGCTGGAAACACCATATATTTT